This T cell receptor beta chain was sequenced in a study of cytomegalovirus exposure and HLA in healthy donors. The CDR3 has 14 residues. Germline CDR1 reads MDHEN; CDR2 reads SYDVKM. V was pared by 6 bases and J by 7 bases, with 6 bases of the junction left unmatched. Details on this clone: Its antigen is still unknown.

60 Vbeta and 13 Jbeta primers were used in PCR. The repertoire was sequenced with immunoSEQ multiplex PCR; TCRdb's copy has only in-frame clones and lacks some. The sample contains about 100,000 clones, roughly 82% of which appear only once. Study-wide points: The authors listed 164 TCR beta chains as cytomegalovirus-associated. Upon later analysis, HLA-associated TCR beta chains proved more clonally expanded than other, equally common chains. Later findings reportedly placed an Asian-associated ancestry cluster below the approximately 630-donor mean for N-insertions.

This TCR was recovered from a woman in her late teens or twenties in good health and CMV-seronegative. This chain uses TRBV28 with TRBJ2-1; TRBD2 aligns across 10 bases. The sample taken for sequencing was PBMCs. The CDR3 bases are TGTGCCAGCAGACCCGGACTAGCGGTTAATGAGCAGTTCTTC. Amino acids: CASRPGLAVNEQFF.